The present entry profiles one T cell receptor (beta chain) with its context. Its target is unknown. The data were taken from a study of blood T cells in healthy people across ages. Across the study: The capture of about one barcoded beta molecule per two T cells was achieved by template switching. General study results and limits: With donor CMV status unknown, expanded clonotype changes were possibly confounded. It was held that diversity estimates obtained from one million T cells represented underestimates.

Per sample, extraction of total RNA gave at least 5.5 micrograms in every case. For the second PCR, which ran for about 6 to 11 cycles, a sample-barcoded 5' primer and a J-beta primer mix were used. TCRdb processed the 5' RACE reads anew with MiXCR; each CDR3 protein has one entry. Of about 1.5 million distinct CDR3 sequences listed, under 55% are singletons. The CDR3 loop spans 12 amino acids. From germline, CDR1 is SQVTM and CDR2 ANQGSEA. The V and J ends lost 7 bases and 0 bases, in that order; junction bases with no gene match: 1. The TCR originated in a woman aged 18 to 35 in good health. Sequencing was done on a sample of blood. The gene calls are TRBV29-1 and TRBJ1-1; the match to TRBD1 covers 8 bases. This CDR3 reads CSGTGMNTEAFF. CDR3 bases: TGCAGCGGGACAGGGATGAACACTGAAGCTTTCTTT.